This T cell receptor (beta chain) was sequenced during a study of CD8 T cells in Susac syndrome. RNA was extracted with the RNeasy kit, and a quantity of about 0.45 to 1 ug was reverse transcribed using random hexamers. In TCRdb, the immunoSEQ multiplex PCR reads were re-called with MiXCR into one record per CDR3 protein. Here the sample spans tens of thousands of distinct CDR3 sequences, around 96% being singletons. Regarding this clonotype: Its antigen remains unknown.

The study's findings and limits: Susac-specific public clones were found in both the total CD8+ and the CD8+ TEMRA repertoires, with some 15 in the former and a few in the latter.

Per germline, CDR1 DFQATT and CDR2 SNEGSKA (reference sequence). CDR3 length equals 14 residues. In blood CD8+ and CD4+ T cells, TCR beta underwent sequencing. This chain links TRBV20-1 with TRBJ1-2, with 10 bases fitting TRBD1. The sequence was collected from a human donor with Susac syndrome. Sequences were obtained from CD8+ T cells from PBMCs. CDR3 bases: TGCAGGGCCCCCGGGACAGGGGATAACTATGGCTACACCTTC. It encodes CRAPGTGDNYGYTF.